This note documents a single T cell receptor (beta chain) sequence. Its antigen remains unidentified. Germline CDR1 MNHEY, CDR2 SVGAGI. V dropped 2 bases and J dropped 1 base, with 5 bases sitting between them. There are 13 residues in the CDR3. This entry comes from a study of T cell responses to AZD1222 COVID-19 vaccine. Repertoires were generated with immunoSEQ multiplex PCR, while TCRdb's copy carries only in-frame clones and drops some. The sample includes about 83,000 clones, around nine tenths of them seen just once. Points from the study as a whole: Clonal diversity was possibly underestimated, and white British individuals and females predominated among donors.

The receptor comes from an adult in good health. The sample here was peripheral blood, taken on day 0 of MenACWY control vaccination. The chain uses TRBV6-5 and TRBJ1-1, with D unresolved. CDR3 sequence (DNA): TGTGCCAGCAGTTACGGCAAGAACACTGAAGCTTTCTTT. It encodes CASSYGKNTEAFF.